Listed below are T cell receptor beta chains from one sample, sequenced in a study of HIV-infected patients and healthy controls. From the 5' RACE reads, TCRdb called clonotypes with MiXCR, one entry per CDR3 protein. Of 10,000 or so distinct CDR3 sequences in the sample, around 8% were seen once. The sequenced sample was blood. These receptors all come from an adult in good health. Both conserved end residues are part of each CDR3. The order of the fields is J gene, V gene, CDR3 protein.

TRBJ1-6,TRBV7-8,CASSYASRENPLHF
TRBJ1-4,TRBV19,CASNDANEKLFF
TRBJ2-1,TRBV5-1,CASSRGKDYNEQFF
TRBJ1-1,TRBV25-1,CASSKTPNTEAFF
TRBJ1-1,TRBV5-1,CASSLGQENTEAFF
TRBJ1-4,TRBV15,CACSSGRTNEKLFF
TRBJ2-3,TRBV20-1,CSATGLAGTDTQYF
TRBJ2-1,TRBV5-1,CASRARDYPYNEQFF
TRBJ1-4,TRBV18,CASSPPNREKLFF
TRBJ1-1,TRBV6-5,CASSYSGTPNTEAFF
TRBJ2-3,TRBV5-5,CASSYRLAGTTDTQYF
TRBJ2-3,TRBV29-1,CSVAWKNTQYF
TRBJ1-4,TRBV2,CASSDRDTTNEKLFF
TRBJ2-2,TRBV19,CASSIWPAGSNTGELFF
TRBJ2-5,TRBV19,CASSRGAGRETQYF
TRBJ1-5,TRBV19,CASRTGDNQPQHF
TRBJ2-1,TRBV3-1,CASSQELLAGATLDEQFF
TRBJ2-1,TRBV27,CASSLSGGRGHNEQFF
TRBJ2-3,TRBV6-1,CASSGNRDTGGYF
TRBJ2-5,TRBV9,CARVEPGGGEHETQYF
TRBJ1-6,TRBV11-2,CASSIHRRSPLHF
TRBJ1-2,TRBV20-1,CSGHGTANYGYTF
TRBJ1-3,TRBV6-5,CASSYDRGPGNTIYF
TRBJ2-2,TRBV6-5,CASSRTRGLTGELFF
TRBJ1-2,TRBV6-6,CASSLDSNYGYTF
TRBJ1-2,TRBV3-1,CASSPQTGFSTNYGYTF
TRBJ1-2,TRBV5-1,CASSHLEGQQDYGYTF
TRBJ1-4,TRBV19,CASSISGSGNEKLFF
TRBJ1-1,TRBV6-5,CASSYTGVMNTEAFF
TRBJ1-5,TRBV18,CASSPRGTGSGYQPQHF
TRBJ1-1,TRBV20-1,CSAQNDRGRTEAFF
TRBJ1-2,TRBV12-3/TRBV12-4,CASRLGQGSPNGYTF
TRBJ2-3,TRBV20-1,CSARGWSPGEVTSTDTQYF
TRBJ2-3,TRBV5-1,CASSLEQGTDTQYF
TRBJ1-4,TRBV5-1,CASSLGGSLTTNEKLFF
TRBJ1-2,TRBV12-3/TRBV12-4,CASSLGTGFYGYTF
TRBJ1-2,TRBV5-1,CASSSTDRGLLIYGYTF
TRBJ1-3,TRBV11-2,CASSLGAVGNTIYF
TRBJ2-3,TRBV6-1,CASGVTDTQYF
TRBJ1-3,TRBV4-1,CASSQPGRLSGNTIYF